This TCR beta chain was recorded in a study of OX40 agonist ivuxolimab in advanced cancers. The overall study: Dose-escalation patients were diagnosed with hepatocellular carcinoma, melanoma, renal cell cancer or head and neck cancer.

Excluded were patients having autoimmune disease history or systemic immunosuppression. At baseline, cycle 4 day 1, and cycle 7 day 1, blood was sampled. Assay used: immunoSEQ multiplex PCR; TCRdb lists only in-frame clones, some missing. The sample has some 100,000 clones; roughly 89% are singletons. Germline CDR1 and CDR2: SGHRS and YFSETQ. V was clipped by 4 bases and J by 7 bases; unmatched bases: 7. The CDR3 consists of 14 residues. The clonotype was recovered from an adult with an advanced solid tumor such as melanoma, head and neck, liver or kidney cancer. The chain recombines TRBV5-1 with TRBJ1-4; TRBD1 aligns across 7 bases. The source was CD4+ or CD8+ T cells sorted from blood, collected in a trial of the OX40 agonist ivuxolimab. The CDR3 here is CASSPTGAGEKLFF. The CDR3, as DNA: TGCGCCAGCAGCCCCACAGGGGCGGGTGAAAAACTGTTTTTT.